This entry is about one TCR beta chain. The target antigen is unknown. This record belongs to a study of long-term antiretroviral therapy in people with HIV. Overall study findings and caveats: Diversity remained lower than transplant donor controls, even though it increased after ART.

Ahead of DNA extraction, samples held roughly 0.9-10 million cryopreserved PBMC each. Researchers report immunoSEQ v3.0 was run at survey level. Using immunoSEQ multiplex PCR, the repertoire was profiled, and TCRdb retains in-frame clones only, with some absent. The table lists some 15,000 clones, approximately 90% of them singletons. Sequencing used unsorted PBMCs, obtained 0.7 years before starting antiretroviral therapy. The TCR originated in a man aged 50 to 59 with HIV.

The CDR3 coding sequence is TGTGCCAGCAGCTTAAGGGTTTCTCAGCCCCAGCATTTT. Protein product: CASSLRVSQPQHF. This chain links TRBV11-3 with TRBJ1-5; D ambiguous. V gave up 2 bases and J gave up 6 bases, with 8 bases separating them. From germline, CDR1 is SGHNT and CDR2 YENEEA. The CDR3 extends over 13 amino acids.